The T cell receptor (beta chain) under discussion was sequenced for a study of blood T cell repertoires in COVID-19. As for the study in general: Sample material is recorded as cDNA or gDNA derived from T cells, B-cell-depleted T cells, or PBMCs.

Enrolled during active infection, Seattle patients were then followed longitudinally. Source study methods: The authors estimated nucleated cell counts from reference gene primer amplification. Sequenced by immunoSEQ multiplex PCR; TCRdb stores in-frame clones only, minus some. D and trimming come from the DNA, and the V and J calls and clone size come from that table. This sample has about 340,000 clones, with roughly 90% found just once. The source material was peripheral blood. This sequence originates from a woman in her seventies with COVID-19, enrolled during active disease.

In DNA form, the CDR3 reads TGTGCCATTCAATGGGAGAGCAATCAGCCCCAGCATTTT. Translation: CAIQWESNQPQHF. The chain joins TRBV2 to TRBJ1-5; the D is unclear. The CDR3 totals 13 residues. Germline V lookup: CDR1 SNHLY, CDR2 FYNNEI. V shed 10 bases and J shed 1 base, with 11 bases lying between them.